Included here is one T cell receptor beta chain sequence, with context. As yet, its antigen is unknown. This sample was included in a study of cytomegalovirus exposure and HLA in healthy donors. Findings and caveats of the study: The authors later found TCR association rates varying by HLA locus, with DRB1 most and HLA-C fewest. 16,951 TCR beta sequences were associated with HLA alleles at 0.05 false discovery rate in a later analysis.

The PCR ran on 60 Vbeta and 13 Jbeta primers. Repertoires were generated with immunoSEQ multiplex PCR, while TCRdb's copy carries only in-frame clones and drops some. The table includes some 170,000 clones, around 80% detected once. The junction had 12 bases not matched to a gene; V was cut back by 2 bases and J by 6 bases. Per the germline V gene, CDR1 is MNHEY and CDR2 is SMNVEV (reference sequence). The CDR3 is made up of 18 amino acids. This receptor was taken from a man aged 40-55 years in good health and CMV-seronegative. Sequenced sample: PBMCs. This chain links TRBV27 with TRBJ2-1; 11 bases align to TRBD2. The CDR3 is CASSLVAPGLAGPNEQFF. The CDR3 nucleotides are TGTGCCAGCAGTTTAGTCGCACCCGGACTAGCGGGCCCCAATGAGCAGTTCTTC.